The T cell receptor (beta chain) under discussion was sequenced for a study of cytomegalovirus exposure and HLA in healthy donors. PCR employed 60 Vbeta and 13 Jbeta primers. Repertoires were generated with immunoSEQ multiplex PCR, while TCRdb's copy carries only in-frame clones and drops some. The table has tens of thousands of clones, 75% to 85% seen once; the top ten hold about 14%. This clone was found once. J was trimmed by 2 bases and V by 2 bases; bases with no gene match: 7. Germline CDR1 reads SGHNT; CDR2 reads YYREEE (reference sequence). The CDR3 runs to 15 residues. The V gene is TRBV5-4, the J gene TRBJ2-7; 7 positions match TRBD2. This sequence originates from a woman between 35 and 50 years old in good health and CMV-seropositive. Sequencing was performed on PBMCs. CDR3 DNA: TGTGCCAGCAGCTTCGGAGGACTAGGGGCCTACGAGCAGTACTTC. It encodes CASSFGGLGAYEQYF. The complete variable domain, with remaining parts taken from reference TRBV5-4 and TRBJ2-7, reads ETGVTQSPTHLIKTRGQQVTLRCSSQSGHNTVSWYQQALGQGPQFIFQYYREEENGRGNFPPRFSGLQFPNYSSELNVNALELDDSALYLCASSFGGLGAYEQYFGPGTRLTVT.